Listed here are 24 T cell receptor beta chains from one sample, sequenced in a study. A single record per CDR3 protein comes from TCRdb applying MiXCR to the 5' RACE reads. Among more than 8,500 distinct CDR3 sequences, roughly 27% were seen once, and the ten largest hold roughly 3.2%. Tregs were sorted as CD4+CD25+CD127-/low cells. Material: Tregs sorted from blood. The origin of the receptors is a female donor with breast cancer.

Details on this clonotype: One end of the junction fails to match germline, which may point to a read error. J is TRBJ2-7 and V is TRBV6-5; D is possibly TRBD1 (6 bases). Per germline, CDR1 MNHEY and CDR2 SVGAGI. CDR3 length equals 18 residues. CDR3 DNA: TGTGCCAGCAGCTACTCACCAGGGACGGGACACTGTGGGGACGAGCAGTACTTC. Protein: CASSYSPGTGHCGDEQYF.

CDR3 coding DNA: TGTGCCAGCAGCCAAGCGGCAGGGGGCCGTTACAATGAGCAGTTCTTC. It is translated as CASSQAAGGRYNEQFF. The chain recombines TRBV4-2 with TRBJ2-1; 8 bases are shared with TRBD1. The CDR3 is 16 amino acids. The trim removed 1 base at V and 4 bases at J, leaving 6 bases unmatched. The germline CDR1 and CDR2 sequences are LGHNA and YNFKEQ.

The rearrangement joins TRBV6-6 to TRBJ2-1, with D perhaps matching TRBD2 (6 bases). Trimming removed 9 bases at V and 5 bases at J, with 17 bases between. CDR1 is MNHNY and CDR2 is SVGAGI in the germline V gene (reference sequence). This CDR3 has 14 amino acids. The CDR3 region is CASRLGGDDNEQFF. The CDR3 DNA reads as TGTGCCAGTCGCCTGGGGGGTGACGACAATGAGCAGTTCTTC.

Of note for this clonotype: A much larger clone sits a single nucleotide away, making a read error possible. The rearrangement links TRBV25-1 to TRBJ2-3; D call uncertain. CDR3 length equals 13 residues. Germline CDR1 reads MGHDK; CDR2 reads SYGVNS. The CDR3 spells CASSEIGVYGQNF. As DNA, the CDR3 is TGTGCCAGCAGTGAAATAGGAGTCTACGGGCAGAATTTT.

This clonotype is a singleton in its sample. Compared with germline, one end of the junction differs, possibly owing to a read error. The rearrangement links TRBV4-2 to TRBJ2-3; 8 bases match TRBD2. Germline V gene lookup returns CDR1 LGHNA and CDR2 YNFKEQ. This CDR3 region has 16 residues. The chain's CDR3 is CVSSLAFAGGTDTQYF. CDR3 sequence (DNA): TGTGTCAGCAGCCTCGCTTTCGCGGGAGGTACAGATACGCAGTATTTT.

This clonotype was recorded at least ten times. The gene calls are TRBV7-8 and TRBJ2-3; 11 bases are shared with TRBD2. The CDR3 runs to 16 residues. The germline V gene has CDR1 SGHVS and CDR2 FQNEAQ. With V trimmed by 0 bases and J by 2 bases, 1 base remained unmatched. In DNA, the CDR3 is TGTGCCAGCAGCTTAGCGACTAGCGGGGCCACAGATACGCAGTATTTT. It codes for CASSLATSGATDTQYF.

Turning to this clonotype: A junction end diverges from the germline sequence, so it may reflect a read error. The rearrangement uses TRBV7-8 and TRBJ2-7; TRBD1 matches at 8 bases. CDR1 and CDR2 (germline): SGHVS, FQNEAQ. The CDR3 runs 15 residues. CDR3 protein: CASNSDRGEPYEQYF. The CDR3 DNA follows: TGTGCAAGCAACAGCGACAGGGGCGAACCCTACGAGCAGTACTTC. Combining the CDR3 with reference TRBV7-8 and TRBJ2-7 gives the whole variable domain GAGVSQSPRYKVAKRGQDVALRCDPISGHVSLFWYQQALGQGPEFLTYFQNEAQLDKSGLPSDRFFAERPEGSVSTLKIQRTQQEDSAVYLCASNSDRGEPYEQYFGPGTRLTVT.

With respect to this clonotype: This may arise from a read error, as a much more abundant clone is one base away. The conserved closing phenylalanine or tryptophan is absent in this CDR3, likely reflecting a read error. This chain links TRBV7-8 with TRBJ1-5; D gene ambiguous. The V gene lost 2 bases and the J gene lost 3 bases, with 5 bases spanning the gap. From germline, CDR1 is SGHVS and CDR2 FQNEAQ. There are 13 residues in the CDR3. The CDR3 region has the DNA TGTGCCAGCAGCTTATGGGCCAATCAGCCCCAGCATTCT. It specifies CASSLWANQPQHS.

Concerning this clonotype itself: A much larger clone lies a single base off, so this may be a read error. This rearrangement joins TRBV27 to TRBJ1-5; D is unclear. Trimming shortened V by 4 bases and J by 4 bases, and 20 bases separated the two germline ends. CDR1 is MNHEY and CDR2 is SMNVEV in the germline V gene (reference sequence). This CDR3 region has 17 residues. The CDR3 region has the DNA TGTGCCAGCAGTTCTATTACGCGTCACTTAGTAAATCAGCCCCAGCATTTT. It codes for CASSSITRHLVNQPQHF.

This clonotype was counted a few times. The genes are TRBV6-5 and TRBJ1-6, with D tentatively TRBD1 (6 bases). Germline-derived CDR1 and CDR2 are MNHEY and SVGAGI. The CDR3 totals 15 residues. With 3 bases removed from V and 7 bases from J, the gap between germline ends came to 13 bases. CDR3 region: CASSYGWTENSPLHF. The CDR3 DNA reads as TGTGCCAGCAGTTATGGTTGGACAGAGAATTCACCCCTCCACTTT.

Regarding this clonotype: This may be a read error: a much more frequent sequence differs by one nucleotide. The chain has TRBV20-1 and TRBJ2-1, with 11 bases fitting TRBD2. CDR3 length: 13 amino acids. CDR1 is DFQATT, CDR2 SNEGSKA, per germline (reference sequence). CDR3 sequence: CSALAGGYNEQSF. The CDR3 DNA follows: TGCAGTGCTCTAGCGGGAGGTTACAATGAGCAGTCCTTC.

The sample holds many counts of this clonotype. This CDR3 reads CSAWGDLSDEQFF. The CDR3 DNA follows: TGCAGTGCTTGGGGGGACCTCTCCGATGAGCAGTTCTTC. This chain connects TRBV20-1 to TRBJ2-1; tentatively, D is TRBD2 (6 bases). Between the trimmed V and J ends, which lost 5 bases and 8 bases, there was a span of 16 bases. This CDR3 has 13 amino acids. Germline CDR1 and CDR2: DFQATT and SNEGSKA (reference sequence).

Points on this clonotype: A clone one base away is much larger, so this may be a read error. The CDR3 loop reads CTSSMGGPDYEQYF. The CDR3 region has the DNA TGTACCAGTAGTATGGGAGGGCCCGACTACGAGCAGTACTTC. V is TRBV19 and J is TRBJ2-7, with TRBD2 matching 7 bases. The length of the CDR3 is 14 residues. Per the germline V gene, CDR1 is LNHDA and CDR2 is SQIVND (reference sequence).

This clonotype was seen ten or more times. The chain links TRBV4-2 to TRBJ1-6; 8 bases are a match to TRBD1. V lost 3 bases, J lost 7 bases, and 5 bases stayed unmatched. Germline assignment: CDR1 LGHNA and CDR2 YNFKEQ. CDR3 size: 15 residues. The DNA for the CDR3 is TGTGCCAGCAGCCAGTCACAGGGGGTAAATTCACCCCTCCACTTT. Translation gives CASSQSQGVNSPLHF.

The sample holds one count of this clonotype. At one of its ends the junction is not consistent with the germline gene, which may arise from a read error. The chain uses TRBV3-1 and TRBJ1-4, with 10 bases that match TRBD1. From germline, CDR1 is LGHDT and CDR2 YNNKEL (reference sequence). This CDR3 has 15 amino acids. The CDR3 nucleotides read TGTGACAGCTGCCATTTGGACAGGGGGGATGAAAAACTGTTTTTT. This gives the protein CDSCHLDRGDEKLFF.

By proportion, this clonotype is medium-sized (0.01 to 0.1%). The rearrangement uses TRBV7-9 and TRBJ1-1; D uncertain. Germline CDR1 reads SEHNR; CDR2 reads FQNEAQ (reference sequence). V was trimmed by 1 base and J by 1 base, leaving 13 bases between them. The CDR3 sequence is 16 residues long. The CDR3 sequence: CASSLVFGAPNTEAFF. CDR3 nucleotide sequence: TGTGCCAGCAGCTTAGTGTTCGGAGCCCCGAACACTGAAGCTTTCTTT.

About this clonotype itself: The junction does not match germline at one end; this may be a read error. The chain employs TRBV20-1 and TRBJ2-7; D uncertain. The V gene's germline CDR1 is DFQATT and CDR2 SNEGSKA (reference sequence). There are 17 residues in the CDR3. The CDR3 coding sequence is TGCAGTGCCAGAGATAGGCCGAAGACAACTCGGTCCCACGAGCAGTACTTC. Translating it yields CSARDRPKTTRSHEQYF.

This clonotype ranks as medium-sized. In DNA form, the CDR3 reads TGTGCCAGCAGCGTGGGGCCAGGGAGTTCCTACGAGCAGTACTTC. It translates to CASSVGPGSSYEQYF. This chain connects TRBV9 to TRBJ2-7; D possibly matches TRBD1 or TRBD2 (5 bases each). Germline V CDR1 and CDR2: SGDLS, YYNGEE. V was trimmed by 2 bases and J by 1 base, leaving 13 bases between them. The CDR3 has 15 residues.

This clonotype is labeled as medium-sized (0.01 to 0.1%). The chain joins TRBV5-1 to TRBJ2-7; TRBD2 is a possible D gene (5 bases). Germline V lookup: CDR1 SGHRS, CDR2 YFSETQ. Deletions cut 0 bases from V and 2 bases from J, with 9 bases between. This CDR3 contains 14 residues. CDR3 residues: CASSLGPGTYEQYF. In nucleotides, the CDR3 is TGCGCCAGCAGCTTGGGCCCCGGGACCTACGAGCAGTACTTC.

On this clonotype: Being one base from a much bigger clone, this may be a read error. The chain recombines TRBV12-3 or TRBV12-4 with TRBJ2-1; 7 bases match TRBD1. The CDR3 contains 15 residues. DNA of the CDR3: TGTGCCAGCAGAATGACAGGGAGCTCCTACAATGCGCAGTTCTTC. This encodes CASRMTGSSYNAQFF.

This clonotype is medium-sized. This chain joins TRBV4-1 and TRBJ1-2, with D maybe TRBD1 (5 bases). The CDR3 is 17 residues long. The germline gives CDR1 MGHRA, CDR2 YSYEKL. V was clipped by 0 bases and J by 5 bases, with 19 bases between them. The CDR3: CASSQEGPGIIGYGYTF. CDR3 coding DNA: TGCGCCAGCAGCCAAGAGGGACCAGGAATTATAGGGTATGGCTACACCTTC.

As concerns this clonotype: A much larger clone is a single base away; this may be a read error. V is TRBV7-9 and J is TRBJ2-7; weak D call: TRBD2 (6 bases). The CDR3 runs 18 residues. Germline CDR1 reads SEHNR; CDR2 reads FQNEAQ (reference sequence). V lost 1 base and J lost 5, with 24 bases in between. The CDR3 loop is CASSLVSPLAVRLHEQYF. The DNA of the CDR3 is TGTGCCAGCAGCTTAGTCTCCCCCTTAGCGGTTCGTTTACACGAGCAGTACTTC. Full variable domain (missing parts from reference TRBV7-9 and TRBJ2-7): DTGVSQNPRHKITKRGQNVTFRCDPISEHNRLYWYRQTLGQGPEFLTYFQNEAQLEKSRLLSDRFSAERPKGSFSTLEIQRTEQGDSAMYLCASSLVSPLAVRLHEQYFGPGTRLTVT.

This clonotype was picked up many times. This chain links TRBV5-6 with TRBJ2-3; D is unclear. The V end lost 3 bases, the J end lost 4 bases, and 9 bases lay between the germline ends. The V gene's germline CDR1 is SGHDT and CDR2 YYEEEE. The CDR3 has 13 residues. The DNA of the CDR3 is TGTGCCAGCAGCTCCTTGGGTGCAGATACGCAGTATTTT. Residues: CASSSLGADTQYF.

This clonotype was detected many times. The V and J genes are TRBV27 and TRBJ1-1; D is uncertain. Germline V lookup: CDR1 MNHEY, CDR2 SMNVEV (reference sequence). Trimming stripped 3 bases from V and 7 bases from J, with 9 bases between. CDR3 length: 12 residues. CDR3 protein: CASSFGRGEAFF. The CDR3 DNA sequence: TGTGCCAGCAGTTTTGGTCGGGGTGAAGCTTTCTTT.